The next 3 T cell receptor beta chains were all read from a single sample in a study of T-cell reconstitution after alpha-beta-depleted transplantation in children. During its preparation, the TCRbeta library received unique molecular identifiers. From the PCR reads, TCRdb called clonotypes with MiXCR, one entry per CDR3 protein. Of about 640,000 distinct CDR3 sequences in the sample, roughly 17% were seen once. The source material was PBMCs from the stem cell graft donor, sampled from the stem cell graft. The receptors were gathered from a human donor who donated a stem cell graft to a child with acute myeloid leukemia.

This clonotype was seen a few times. V usage is TRBV6-5 and J usage is TRBJ2-3; D possibly corresponds to TRBD1 (6 bases). V was cut by 8 bases and J by 4 bases, with 19 bases left in between. The CDR3 consists of 15 residues. From germline, CDR1 is MNHEY and CDR2 SVGAGI. In nucleotides, the CDR3 is TGTGCCAGCGGCGTCACAGGGTGGTCGCCAGATACGCAGTATTTT. This translates into CASGVTGWSPDTQYF.

This chain links TRBV7-8 with TRBJ2-7, with 7 bases matching TRBD1. CDR1 is SGHVS and CDR2 is FQNEAQ in the germline V gene. This CDR3 is built from 15 residues. J was trimmed by 4 bases and V by 5 bases; bases with no gene match: 11. In nucleotides, the CDR3 is TGTGCCAGCAGCCCGGGACAGACTCGCCCGTACGAGCAGTACGTC. This codes for CASSPGQTRPYEQYV.

This clonotype was found a few times. This chain joins TRBV7-6 and TRBJ2-1; 8 positions agree with TRBD2. The CDR3 spans 14 residues. J lost 5 bases, V lost 3 bases, and 3 bases had no gene match. From germline, CDR1 is SGHVS and CDR2 FNYEAQ. Here the CDR3 DNA reads TGTGCCAGCAGCTTTATAGCGGGGAACAATGAGCAGTTCTTC. This sequence encodes CASSFIAGNNEQFF.